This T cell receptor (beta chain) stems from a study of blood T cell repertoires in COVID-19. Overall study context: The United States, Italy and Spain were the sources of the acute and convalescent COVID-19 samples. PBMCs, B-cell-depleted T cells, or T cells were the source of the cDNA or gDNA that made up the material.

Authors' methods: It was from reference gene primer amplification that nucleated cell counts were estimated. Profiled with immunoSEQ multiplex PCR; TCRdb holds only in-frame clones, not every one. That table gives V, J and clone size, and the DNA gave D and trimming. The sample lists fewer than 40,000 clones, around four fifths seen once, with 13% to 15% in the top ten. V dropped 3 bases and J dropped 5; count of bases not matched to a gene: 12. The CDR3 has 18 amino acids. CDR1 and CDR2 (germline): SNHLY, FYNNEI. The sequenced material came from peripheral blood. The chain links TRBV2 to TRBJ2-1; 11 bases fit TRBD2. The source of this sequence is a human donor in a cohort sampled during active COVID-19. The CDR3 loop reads CASSDAGTSGLQNNEQFF. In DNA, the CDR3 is TGTGCCAGCAGTGATGCCGGGACTAGCGGACTACAAAACAATGAGCAGTTCTTC.